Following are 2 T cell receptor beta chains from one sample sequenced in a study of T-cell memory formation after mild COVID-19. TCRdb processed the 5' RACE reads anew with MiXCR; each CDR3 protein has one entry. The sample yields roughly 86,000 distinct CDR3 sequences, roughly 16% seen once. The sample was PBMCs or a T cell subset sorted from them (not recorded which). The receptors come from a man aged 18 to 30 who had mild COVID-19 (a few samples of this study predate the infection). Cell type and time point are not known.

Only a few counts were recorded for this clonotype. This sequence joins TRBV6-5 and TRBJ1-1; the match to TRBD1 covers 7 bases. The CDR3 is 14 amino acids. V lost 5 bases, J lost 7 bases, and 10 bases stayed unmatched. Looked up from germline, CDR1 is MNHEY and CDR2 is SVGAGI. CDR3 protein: CASSELTGEVEAFF. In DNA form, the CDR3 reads TGTGCCAGCAGTGAACTTACAGGGGAGGTTGAAGCTTTCTTT.

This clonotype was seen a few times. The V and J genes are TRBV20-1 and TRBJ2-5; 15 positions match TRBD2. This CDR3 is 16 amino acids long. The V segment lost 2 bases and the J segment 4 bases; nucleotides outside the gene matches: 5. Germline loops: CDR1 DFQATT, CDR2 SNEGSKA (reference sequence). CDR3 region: CSARPGLAGGSETQYF. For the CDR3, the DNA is TGCAGTGCTAGACCGGGACTAGCGGGGGGTTCAGAGACCCAGTACTTC.